This T cell receptor (beta chain) was sequenced in a study of cytomegalovirus exposure and HLA in healthy donors. Overall study: A data release that came early held roughly 90 million unique TCRs from HLA-typed donors.

CDR3 length equals 17 residues. The V gene's germline CDR1 is SQVTM and CDR2 ANQGSEA. Unmatched junction bases numbered 9, after V lost 7 bases and J lost 0 bases. Study-level findings and limits: CMV antigen specificity of a few CMV-associated chains was confirmed in vitro. Solely CMV serostatus was available to characterize immune exposure. The authors enumerated over 150 TCR beta chains as linked to cytomegalovirus.

The PCR ran on 60 Vbeta and 13 Jbeta primers. Measured with immunoSEQ multiplex PCR; TCRdb has only the in-frame clones, and not every one. This sample has approximately 170,000 clones, with 65% to 70% found just once. With respect to this clone: The antigen remains unidentified.

Sample: PBMCs. The TCR was taken from a woman aged 18-30 years in good health and CMV-seropositive. The chain uses TRBV29-1 and TRBJ2-1; 13 bases fit TRBD2. CDR3 in DNA: TGCAGCGCGTACGGGACTAGCGGGAAAAGCTCCTACAATGAGCAGTTCTTC. Residues: CSAYGTSGKSSYNEQFF.